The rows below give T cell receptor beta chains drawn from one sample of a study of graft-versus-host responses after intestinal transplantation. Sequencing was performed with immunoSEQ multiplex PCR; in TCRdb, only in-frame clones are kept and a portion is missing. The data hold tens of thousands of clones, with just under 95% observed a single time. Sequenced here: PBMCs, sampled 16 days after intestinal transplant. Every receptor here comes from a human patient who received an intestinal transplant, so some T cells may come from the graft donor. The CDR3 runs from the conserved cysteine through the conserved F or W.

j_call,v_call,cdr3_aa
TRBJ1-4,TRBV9,CASSVEGSLNEKLFF
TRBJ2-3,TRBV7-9,CASSHRLAGDGDTQYF
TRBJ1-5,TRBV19,CASRPTRRNQPQHF
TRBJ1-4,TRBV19,CASRPLGETNEKLFF
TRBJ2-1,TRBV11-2,CASSLTGGSYNEQFF
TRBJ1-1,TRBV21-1,CASRTTSGDTEAFF
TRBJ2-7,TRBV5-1,CASSSQGQGHEQYF
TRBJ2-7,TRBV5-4,CASSSVEGLEQYF
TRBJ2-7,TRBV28,CASNPQIPSGSFYEQYF
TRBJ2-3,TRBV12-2,CASRLAHYLPSVYSTDTQYF
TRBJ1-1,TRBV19,CASSIGTANTEAFF
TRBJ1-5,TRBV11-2,CASRRGGSNQPQHF
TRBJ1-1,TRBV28,CASSPLQGAPTEAFF
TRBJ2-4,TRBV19,CASSTEPTGDIQYF
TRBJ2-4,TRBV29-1,CSSDLKPAKNIQYF
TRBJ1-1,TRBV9,CASSLRTENTEAFF
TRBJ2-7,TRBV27,CASSSWTGELEQYF
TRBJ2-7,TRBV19,CASSIGGGYEQYF
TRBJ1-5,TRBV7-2,CASSLGTGHSNQPQHF
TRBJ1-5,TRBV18,CASSPGQFWGPNQPQHF
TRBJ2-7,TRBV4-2,CASSPLGQAYYEQYF
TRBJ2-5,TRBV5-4,CASSPLAGGQEETQYF
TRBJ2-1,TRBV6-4,CASSRLAASEQFF
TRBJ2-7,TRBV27,CASSPSTGDKHYEQYF
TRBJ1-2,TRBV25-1,CASSEDTYGYTF
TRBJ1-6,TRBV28,CASSPTTLHNSPLHF
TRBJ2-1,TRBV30,CAWSVRLADYNEQFF
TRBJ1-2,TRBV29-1,CSVIETGVANYGYTF
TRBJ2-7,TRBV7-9,CASSLTSGSKNEQYF
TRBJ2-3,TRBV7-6,CASSHPSGSWITDTQYF
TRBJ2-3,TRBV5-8,CASSLQGAAPADTQYF
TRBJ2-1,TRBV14,CASSQYRAELWFF
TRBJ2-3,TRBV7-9,CASSLPTSGGSSTDTQYF
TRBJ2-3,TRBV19,CASSILGTGLGGTDTQYF
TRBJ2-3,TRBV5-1,CASSFKLAVKGDTQYF
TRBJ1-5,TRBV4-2,CASSLDVQGVHQHF
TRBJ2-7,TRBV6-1,CASGAGPSYEQYF
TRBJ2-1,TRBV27,CASSGAAFSYNEQFF
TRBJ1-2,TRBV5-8,CASSLAVRALFNYGYTF
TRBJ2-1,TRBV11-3,CASSLDGTSSYNEQFF
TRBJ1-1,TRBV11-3,CASSLGPGTGNTEAFF
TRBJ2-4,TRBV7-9,CASRNKAMAKNIQYF
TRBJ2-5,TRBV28,CASSTGTEETQYF
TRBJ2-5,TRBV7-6,CASIEGLGQETQYF
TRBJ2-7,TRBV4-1,CASSQEWGPSYEQYF
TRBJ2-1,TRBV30,CAWTPGTTVYNEQFF
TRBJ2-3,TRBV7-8,CASSFSSTDTQYF
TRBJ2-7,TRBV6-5,CASSEQGVEQYF
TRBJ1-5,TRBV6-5,CASSLQGGQPQHF
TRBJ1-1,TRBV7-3,CASSFKPSGPFSQTDTEAFF
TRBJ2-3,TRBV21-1,CASTPDTQYF